The text below deals with one T cell receptor beta chain. The germline V gene has CDR1 GTSNPN and CDR2 SVGIG (reference sequence). The CDR3 consists of 14 residues. J was trimmed by 7 bases and V by 0 bases; bases with no gene match: 9. The assay was immunoSEQ multiplex PCR, and TCRdb's table has in-frame clones only and misses some. The sample lists 60,000 to 85,000 clones, 92% occurring once. The entry originates in a study of T cell changes during pregnancy in multiple sclerosis. This clonotype originated in a female donor in good health, enrolled as a control in a pregnancy study. The V gene is TRBV30, the J gene TRBJ2-7; 7 bases are a match to TRBD2. Sequences were derived from peripheral blood, sampled in the second trimester of pregnancy. CDR3 DNA sequence: TGTGCCTGGAGTGTACTGCGGGAGACGGGGGAGCAGTACTTC. This sequence encodes CAWSVLRETGEQYF.